This entry concerns a single T cell receptor (beta chain). The sample holds a few counts of this clonotype. The antigen it binds to is not known. No much larger clone is present one base from it, and per-base qualities are unavailable. These data are taken from a study of T cells after yellow fever vaccination (dated by TCRdb to between 2018 and 2021). Concerning the study at large: Libraries from fractions with low cell numbers were prepared with the SMART-Seq v4 Ultra Low Input RNA kit. To follow T-cell clones before and after primary and booster YFV17D yellow fever vaccination, bulk TCR alpha and beta repertoires were sequenced over time. The cohort comprised two healthy male donors, one aged 18 to 30 and one aged 30 to 39 years. Blood was collected at multiple timepoints before and after primary and secondary immunization, and bulk PBMC replicates and cell subsets were isolated. Summary of the overall study and its limitations: FACS-sorted repertoires could contain abundant contaminating clonotypes from the bulk population, so computational filtering was required. The secondary T-cell response was found to be weaker but faster than the primary response, with a peak reached on day 5 rather than on day 15. Most clones expanded after primary vaccination were re-detected after the booster (almost 97% of CD4 and more than 70% of CD8), suggesting broad memory maintenance. Because the study included only a couple of donors, the extent to which the findings can be generalized is limited. A small fraction of clonotypes appeared in both the CD4 and CD8 compartments, likely as a result of convergent recombination.

TCRdb names Illumina NovaSeq 6000 as the instrument used. TCR cDNA was synthesized by 5'RACE template switching, which introduced a universal primer site and unique molecular identifiers. Priming of cDNA synthesis was performed from both the TCR alpha and TCR beta constant segments. Library amplification used two PCR steps, and the second PCR step added sample barcodes and sequencing adapters. Libraries were sequenced on Illumina HiSeq 2500 (2x100 bp) or NovaSeq (2x150 bp). Turning to the authors' computational methods: MIGEC handled demultiplexing of reads and collapsing into UMI consensus sequences, while MiXCR performed V(D)J alignment. Clonotypes responding to the vaccine were identified with edgeR on replicate PBMC samples, with the criteria of FDR below 0.01 and a log2 fold change above 5 up to day 15. CD4 or CD8 identity was assigned to each bulk clonotype according to whether the clonotype was present at higher abundance in the sequenced CD4 repertoire or the sequenced CD8 repertoire. TCRdb reprocessed the public reads (quality trimming at Q25 with fastp, clone calling with MiXCR) and kept in-frame beta chains. One record per CDR3 amino acid sequence lists the most common genes and DNA. The V and J calls follow TCRdb's processing rather than the paper's. The sample data list under 250,000 distinct CDR3 sequences, and about 3% of these were observed just once. Of the sample, approximately 3.5% is held by the ten largest clones.

The treatment or condition label here, explained by the study, means: live attenuated yellow fever vaccine strain. A standard Ficoll-Paque protocol was used to isolate PBMCs from peripheral blood. Dynabeads CD4 and CD8 positive selection kits were used to isolate the CD4 and CD8 T-cell fractions. RNA was extracted with TriZol from bulk PBMCs, CD4 and CD8 fractions, and dextramer-positive and dextramer-negative fractions. The CDR3 spans 15 residues, from the cysteine through the phenylalanine. This entry keeps only the CDR3 DNA: 45 bases, framed from base 1. Trimming costs V 1 base and J 3 bases, and their ends lie 13 bases apart. The CDR1 and CDR2 encoded by the germline V gene (reference sequence) are DFQATT and SNEGSKA.

Here the sequenced sample was CD4+ T cells sorted from PBMCs, taken 10 days after the yellow fever booster vaccination. The rearranged chain carries TRBV20-1 and TRBJ1-5, and possibly TRBD1, on 6 matching bases. The receptor was isolated from a man aged 18 to 35 who received the YFV17D yellow fever vaccine. The DNA reads as follows: TGCAGTGCTAGAGCGGCAGGGGCCAACAATCAGCCCCAGCATTTT. It translates to CSARAAGANNQPQHF.